This T cell receptor (beta chain) was sequenced for a study of a mutant IDH1 vaccine in newly diagnosed glioma. Study-level background: Vaccination was launched 4-6 weeks after radiotherapy alone, or with temozolomide cycles. Mean patient age was roughly 43 years; about 60% were male and around 40% female.

CDR1 SGHVS and CDR2 FNYEAQ come from the germline V gene. The V end lost 5 bases, the J end lost 7 bases, and 15 bases lay between the germline ends. The CDR3 has 13 amino acids. General study results and limits: Vaccination induced immune responses in over 85% of patients.

Points on this clone: As yet, its antigen is unknown.

Some clones are missing from TCRdb's copy, which holds only in-frame ones; the method was immunoSEQ multiplex PCR. The sample lists 35,000 to 55,000 clones, around 86% occurring once. This sample's time point: week 35, safety follow-up. All doses held 300 ug of mutant IDH1 20-mer peptide, with topical imiquimod. This TCR was recovered from a woman between 40 and 55 years old with glioma. Some clones in this sample may be carry-over from other donors' samples. This chain links TRBV7-6 with TRBJ2-7, with D perhaps TRBD2 (5 bases). This sample comprised PBMCs, obtained from a glioma patient whose treatment included an IDH1 peptide vaccine. For the CDR3, the DNA is TGTGCCAGCAGCCACGATACCAGGAGGGAGCAGTACTTC. Translating gives CASSHDTRREQYF. The full variable domain, completed using reference TRBV7-6 and TRBJ2-7, is GAGVSQSPRYKVTKRGQDVALRCDPISGHVSLYWYRQALGQGPEFLTYFNYEAQQDKSGLPNDRFSAERPEGSISTLTIQRTEQRDSAMYRCASSHDTRREQYFGPGTRLTVT.